The 5 T cell receptor beta chains in this list originate from one sample, sequenced in a study of cytomegalovirus exposure and HLA in healthy donors. A multiplex PCR was run with 60 Vbeta primers and 13 Jbeta primers. The method was immunoSEQ multiplex PCR; TCRdb's version includes in-frame clones alone and lacks a portion of them. Of under 200,000 clones detected, roughly 13% appear once; the ten largest clones hold less than 8.5%. Sequencing used PBMCs. Every receptor here comes from a man in his forties or fifties in good health and CMV-seropositive.

The sample holds a few counts of this clone. The V call is TRBV5-1, the J call TRBJ1-1, with 8 bases matching TRBD1. Germline CDR1 SGHRS, CDR2 YFSETQ. The CDR3 is 14 amino acids. V lost 5 bases, J lost 5 bases, and 8 bases stayed unmatched. The CDR3 DNA reads as TGCGCCAGCAGTAATGGACAGGGCGGGACTGAAGCTTTCTTT. Its translation is CASSNGQGGTEAFF.

This clone was detected only a few times. The chain links TRBV19 to TRBJ2-1; 9 nucleotides align to TRBD1. The CDR3 is 14 amino acids. The J segment lost 10 bases and the V segment lost 6 bases, leaving 10 bases of the junction unmatched. CDR1 is LNHDA and CDR2 is SQIVND in the germline V gene (reference sequence). The CDR3 spells CASSNPEQGAEQFF. The CDR3 DNA sequence: TGTGCCAGTAGCAACCCTGAACAGGGGGCCGAGCAGTTCTTC. The variable domain in full, completed from reference TRBV19 and TRBJ2-1, reads DGGITQSPKYLFRKEGQNVTLSCEQNLNHDAMYWYRQDPGQGLRLIYYSQIVNDFQKGDIAEGYSVSREKKESFPLTVTSAQKNPTAFYLCASSNPEQGAEQFFGPGTRLTVL.

Only a few counts were recorded for this clone. The rearrangement joins TRBV5-1 to TRBJ2-2; 10 bases match TRBD2. Germline V gene data show CDR1 as SGHRS and CDR2 as YFSETQ. V dropped 1 base and J dropped 2; count of bases not matched to a gene: 8. There are 18 residues in the CDR3. CDR3 nucleotide sequence: TGCGCCAGCAGCTTGCGGGCTAGCGGGGGAGCTAACACCGGGGAGCTGTTTTTT. It codes for CASSLRASGGANTGELFF.

The V call is TRBV7-6, the J call TRBJ1-1; a weak D match, TRBD1 (5 bases). From germline, CDR1 is SGHVS and CDR2 FNYEAQ. This CDR3 has 15 residues. Trimming pared 1 base from V and 4 bases from J, leaving 13 bases between. The DNA of the CDR3 is TGTGCCAGCAGCTTAGGCCCCAGGGAGGCCACTGAAGCTTTCTTT. Protein: CASSLGPREATEAFF.

In this sample, this clone turned up a few times. This chain links TRBV27 with TRBJ2-2, with 7 bases identical to TRBD2. This CDR3 is built from 14 residues. Germline CDR1 reads MNHEY; CDR2 reads SMNVEV (reference sequence). V trimming: 2 bases; J trimming: 6 bases; junction bases outside the gene matches: 3. The CDR3 bases are TGTGCCAGCAGTTTAATGGCGGGGGCCGGGGAGCTGTTTTTT. Amino acids: CASSLMAGAGELFF.